The T cell receptor (beta chain) under discussion was sequenced for a study of cytotoxic CD8 clonotypes in ibrutinib-treated CLL. Study findings and constraints: Baseline-level clonality went beyond age-matched healthy donors and moved in step with circulating CD8+ T-cell counts.

Worth noting for this clone: Its antigen is currently unknown.

Measured with immunoSEQ multiplex PCR; TCRdb has only the in-frame clones, and not every one. The data hold tens of thousands of clones, with 83% observed a single time. Material: PBMCs, obtained after 24 months of ibrutinib treatment. The receptor's source is a human donor with chronic lymphocytic leukemia.

CDR3 coding DNA: TGTGCCAGCAGTGTTTCACAGGGTTTTATGACAGATACGCAGTATTTT. It encodes CASSVSQGFMTDTQYF. This sequence joins TRBV27 and TRBJ2-3, with D possibly being TRBD1 (6 bases). Germline values: CDR1 MNHEY, CDR2 SMNVEV (reference sequence). CDR3 length: 16 residues. The V gene lost 5 bases and the J gene lost 3 bases, with 18 bases spanning the gap.